This T cell receptor (beta chain) was identified during a study of post-analysis software for immune sequencing data. Regarding the study as a whole: Patients carried 5 or 6 TRBV segments more frequently than controls did, and TRBV5-6, TRBV5-1 and TRBV20-1 were among them. By F measure, strong co-clustering occurred among samples prepared in the same batch.

Remarks on this clonotype: Its target is unknown.

Included in the TCR beta cDNA libraries were unique molecular identifiers. One entry per CDR3 protein results from TCRdb running MiXCR on the PCR reads. The sample holds roughly 650,000 distinct CDR3 sequences; over 45% are singletons and the top ten take about 11%. The germline V and J ends were trimmed by 0 bases and 3 bases, with 15 bases remaining between them. The CDR3 contains 15 residues. From germline, CDR1 is DFQATT and CDR2 SNEGSKA (reference sequence). The clonotype comes from a girl aged 2 to 9 with multiple sclerosis. V is TRBV20-1 and J is TRBJ2-7; D not certain. The sequenced sample was blood. As DNA, the CDR3 is TGCAGTGCTAGAGATCCGGCTAGTCCTCACTACGAGCAGTACTTC. It is translated as CSARDPASPHYEQYF.